The 26 T cell receptor beta chains presented below share a single source sample, sequenced in a study of cytomegalovirus exposure and HLA in healthy donors. The PCR employed 60 Vbeta primers together with 13 Jbeta primers. Clones were read by immunoSEQ multiplex PCR, and TCRdb kept only the in-frame ones, dropping some. The sample carries roughly 230,000 clones, roughly 91% recorded once. The specimen was PBMCs. All receptors derive from a girl aged 2 to 10 in good health and CMV-seronegative.

The chain links TRBV18 to TRBJ2-5; D unclear. Germline lookup yields CDR1 KGHSH and CDR2 LQKENI. This CDR3 region has 12 residues. With 1 base removed from V and 4 bases from J, the gap between germline ends came to 4 bases. As DNA, the CDR3 is TGTGCCAGCTCACCACGCAGAGAGACCCAGTACTTC. Its protein product is CASSPRRETQYF.

This clone was counted once. This chain links TRBV5-1 with TRBJ1-1; the match to TRBD1 covers 10 bases. The CDR3 is made up of 16 amino acids. The germline gives CDR1 SGHRS, CDR2 YFSETQ. V gave up 1 base and J gave up 5 bases; unmatched junction bases: 8. The CDR3: CASSLSGTGVGTEAFF. CDR3 nucleotide sequence: TGCGCCAGCAGCTTGTCCGGGACAGGGGTTGGGACTGAAGCTTTCTTT.

This chain uses TRBV6-1 with TRBJ1-1; the D is unclear. Per germline, CDR1 MNHNS and CDR2 SASEGT. CDR3 size: 14 residues. V lost 4 bases and J 0 bases, leaving 9 bases between the germline ends. CDR3 in amino acids: CASSAARLNTEAFF. CDR3 sequence (DNA): TGTGCCAGCAGTGCGGCCAGGCTGAACACTGAAGCTTTCTTT.

The CDR3 bases are TGTGCCAGCAGCCCTAGGGGGACAGGACGAGTCTCTGAAGCTTTCTTT. Translation: CASSPRGTGRVSEAFF. This rearrangement joins TRBV27 to TRBJ1-1; 8 positions agree with TRBD1. V lost 6 bases and J lost 6; bases outside the gene matches: 15. This CDR3 spans 16 amino acids. Germline-derived CDR1 and CDR2 are MNHEY and SMNVEV (reference sequence).

The chain links TRBV10-3 to TRBJ1-4; D is uncertain. Germline V gene data show CDR1 as ENHRY and CDR2 as SYGVKD. The CDR3 spans 17 residues. Trimming removed 0 bases at V and 0 bases at J, with 11 bases between. The DNA of the CDR3 is TGTGCCATCAGTGAGTCAGAAATGATAGCAACTAATGAAAAACTGTTTTTT. Translating gives CAISESEMIATNEKLFF.

This clone has just one count. The chain links TRBV27 to TRBJ2-3; maybe TRBD2 (6 bases). Germline V gene sequence: CDR1 MNHEY, CDR2 SMNVEV (reference sequence). Trimming shortened V by 6 bases and J by 2 bases, and 15 bases separated the two germline ends. This CDR3 has 15 residues. For the CDR3, the DNA is TGTGCCAGCAGGATGTTAGCGGACCTCACAGATACGCAGTATTTT. Amino acid sequence: CASRMLADLTDTQYF.

The chain employs TRBV4-1 and TRBJ2-1; the match to TRBD2 covers 8 bases. CDR3 length: 15 residues. V lost 3 bases, J lost 8 bases, and 9 bases stayed unmatched. The V gene's germline CDR1 is MGHRA and CDR2 YSYEKL. In DNA, the CDR3 is TGCGCCAGCAGCCAGCCGGGACTAGTGTCCGATGAGCAGTTCTTC. It translates to CASSQPGLVSDEQFF.

This chain joins TRBV6-1 and TRBJ2-3, with D tentatively TRBD1 (5 bases). V was cut by 3 bases and J by 2 bases, with 12 bases left in between. Per the germline V gene, CDR1 is MNHNS and CDR2 is SASEGT. The CDR3 runs 15 residues. The DNA for the CDR3 is TGTGCCAGCAGTGAGTACAGGTTACCCACAGATACGCAGTATTTT. It encodes CASSEYRLPTDTQYF.

The chain employs TRBV18 and TRBJ2-7, with D uncertain. Germline CDR1 KGHSH, CDR2 LQKENI. V lost 6 bases and J lost 1, with 10 bases in between. The CDR3 runs 13 residues. CDR3 sequence reads: CASSPQRSYEQYF. In DNA form, the CDR3 reads TGTGCCAGCTCTCCGCAGAGGTCCTACGAGCAGTACTTC.

A remark on this clone: Distinct nucleotide sequences in the sample also encode this CDR3. The chain has TRBV30 and TRBJ1-3, with unresolved D. V was pared by 5 bases and J by 0 bases, with 11 bases between. CDR3 size: 14 residues. CDR1 is GTSNPN, CDR2 SVGIG, per germline (reference sequence). The CDR3 bases are TGTGCCTGGGGGGAGGGCAGCTCTGGAAACACCATATATTTT. The encoded protein is CAWGEGSSGNTIYF.

The chain joins TRBV6-5 to TRBJ1-2; TRBD1 matches at 9 bases. Trimming removed 5 bases from V and 4 bases from J; junction bases left unmatched: 5. The CDR3 covers 14 residues. Germline CDR1 is MNHEY and CDR2 is SVGAGI. The chain's CDR3 is CASSKGQGGYGYTF. The DNA for the CDR3 is TGTGCCAGCAGTAAGGGACAGGGTGGCTATGGCTACACCTTC.

The chain combines TRBV2 with TRBJ2-5; tentative D call: TRBD1 (6 bases). The CDR3 loop spans 11 amino acids. The germline V and J ends were trimmed by 9 bases and 3 bases, with 8 bases remaining between them. CDR1 SNHLY and CDR2 FYNNEI come from the germline V gene. The CDR3 DNA reads as TGTGCCAGAGGGGGTAAAGAGACCCAGTACTTC. Its protein product is CARGGKETQYF.

The chain couples TRBV19 to TRBJ2-2; 7 bases fit TRBD2. V gave up 7 bases and J gave up 4 bases; unmatched junction bases: 3. The CDR3 covers 13 residues. Germline values: CDR1 LNHDA, CDR2 SQIVND (reference sequence). CDR3 region: CASTERGTGELFF. For the CDR3, the DNA is TGTGCCAGTACCGAGCGGGGCACCGGGGAGCTGTTTTTT.

This rearrangement joins TRBV2 to TRBJ2-3; 13 bases fit TRBD2. Germline V gene sequence: CDR1 SNHLY, CDR2 FYNNEI. This CDR3 contains 16 residues. V trimming: 9 bases; J trimming: 0 bases; junction bases outside the gene matches: 6. As DNA, the CDR3 is TGTGCCAGAACCGGGACTAGCGGGGAGAGCACAGATACGCAGTATTTT. Its translation: CARTGTSGESTDTQYF.

CDR3 DNA sequence: TGTGCCAGCAGGGAGATACAAGAGACCCAGTACTTC. It codes for CASREIQETQYF. The chain has TRBV2 and TRBJ2-5; D call uncertain. Germline CDR1 and CDR2: SNHLY and FYNNEI. The CDR3 has 12 amino acids. Trimming took off 6 bases at V and 2 bases at J, with 7 bases between the two ends.

The chain employs TRBV28 and TRBJ2-1, with TRBD2 matching 10 bases. The CDR3 sequence is 18 residues long. V dropped 3 bases and J dropped 0; count of bases not matched to a gene: 8. Looked up from germline, CDR1 is MDHEN and CDR2 is SYDVKM. The CDR3 DNA is TGTGCCAGCAGTTTCCCTCTTAGCGGGGGGCCCTCCTACAATGAGCAGTTCTTC. The encoded protein is CASSFPLSGGPSYNEQFF.

The CDR3 coding sequence is TGCGCCAGCAGCCCGGCTGGGGGCAGCAATCAGCCCCAGCATTTT. Amino acids: CASSPAGGSNQPQHF. The chain recombines TRBV5-1 with TRBJ1-5; perhaps TRBD1 as D (6 bases). Trimming stripped 4 bases from V and 1 base from J, with 12 bases between. This CDR3 comprises 15 residues. Germline V CDR1 and CDR2: SGHRS, YFSETQ. The whole variable domain, remainder taken from reference TRBV5-1 and TRBJ1-5, is KAGVTQTPRYLIKTRGQQVTLSCSPISGHRSVSWYQQTPGQGLQFLFEYFSETQRNKGNFPGRFSGRQFSNSRSEMNVSTLELGDSALYLCASSPAGGSNQPQHFGDGTRLSIL.

This clone was observed once. V usage is TRBV5-1 and J usage is TRBJ1-4, with TRBD1 matching 9 bases. From germline, CDR1 is SGHRS and CDR2 YFSETQ. V gave up 3 bases and J gave up 7 bases; unmatched junction bases: 10. CDR3 size: 16 residues. The CDR3 DNA follows: TGCGCCAGCAGCTGGGGCTGGGACAGGGCGGGTGAAAAACTGTTTTTT. It codes for CASSWGWDRAGEKLFF.

The chain employs TRBV5-4 and TRBJ2-7; TRBD2 is a possible D gene (7 bases). The CDR3 covers 16 residues. Germline V gene lookup returns CDR1 SGHNT and CDR2 YYREEE (reference sequence). V was shortened by 0 bases and J by 3 bases, with 16 bases between the two germline ends. The CDR3 protein is CASSLARGGGFYEQYF. CDR3 coding DNA: TGTGCCAGCAGCTTGGCCAGGGGCGGGGGCTTCTACGAGCAGTACTTC.

The genes are TRBV28 and TRBJ2-3; D might be TRBD2 (6 bases). V dropped 4 bases and J dropped 4 bases, with 15 bases sitting between them. The CDR3 is 15 amino acids. The germline V gene encodes CDR1 MDHEN and CDR2 SYDVKM. The CDR3 nucleotides are TGTGCCAGCAGTTCGGAACGGGGGTGGGCAGATACGCAGTATTTT. Its protein product is CASSSERGWADTQYF.

The chain is built from TRBV7-6 and TRBJ2-3, with 9 bases identical to TRBD2. The CDR3 runs to 18 residues. Germline loops: CDR1 SGHVS, CDR2 FNYEAQ. V lost 1 base and J lost 0; bases outside the gene matches: 8. The CDR3 DNA reads TGTGCCAGCAGCTTAGGCGCCCCTAGCGGGACTAGCACAGATACGCAGTATTTT. Residues: CASSLGAPSGTSTDTQYF.

CDR3 sequence reads: CASGREGGQPQHF. Here the CDR3 DNA reads TGTGCTAGTGGGAGGGAGGGTGGTCAGCCCCAGCATTTT. V usage is TRBV12-5 and J usage is TRBJ1-5; D gene uncertain. V lost 6 bases, J lost 6 bases, and 12 bases lay in between. This CDR3 has 13 amino acids. Germline V lookup: CDR1 LGHNT, CDR2 FRNRAP.

CDR3 sequence reads: CASSESLAGGPNEQFF. The DNA of the CDR3 is TGCGCCAGCAGTGAGTCTTTAGCGGGAGGTCCCAATGAGCAGTTCTTC. V gene TRBV10-1 combines with J gene TRBJ2-1, with 10 bases fitting TRBD2. Germline CDR1 and CDR2: WNHNN and SYGVQD (reference sequence). The CDR3 has 16 amino acids. J was trimmed by 6 bases and V by 0 bases; bases with no gene match: 5.

The sample holds one count of this clone. The rearrangement uses TRBV7-9 and TRBJ2-5, with 8 bases matching TRBD2. CDR1 SEHNR and CDR2 FQNEAQ come from the germline V gene (reference sequence). The V and J ends lost 3 bases and 2 bases, in that order; junction bases with no gene match: 11. The CDR3 length is 17 residues. CDR3 region: CASSFEWRGATQETQYF. CDR3 bases: TGTGCCAGCAGCTTCGAATGGCGGGGGGCGACACAAGAGACCCAGTACTTC.

The genes are TRBV16 and TRBJ2-7; TRBD1 aligns across 8 bases. CDR1 KGHSY and CDR2 FQNENV come from the germline V gene. The CDR3 length is 15 residues. V shed 0 bases and J 5 bases; nucleotides not matched to a gene: 6. Written as DNA, the CDR3 is TGTGCCAGCAGCCAATCCGAGGACAGGGTAAACGAGCAGTACTTC. It yields the protein CASSQSEDRVNEQYF.

The chain recombines TRBV6-5 with TRBJ1-1, with D possibly being TRBD1 (5 bases). The length of the CDR3 is 14 residues. V lost 4 bases and J lost 1, with 10 bases in between. Per germline, CDR1 MNHEY and CDR2 SVGAGI. The CDR3 coding sequence is TGTGCCAGCAGTTTAGGACATGCGAACACTGAAGCTTTCTTT. Translating gives CASSLGHANTEAFF.